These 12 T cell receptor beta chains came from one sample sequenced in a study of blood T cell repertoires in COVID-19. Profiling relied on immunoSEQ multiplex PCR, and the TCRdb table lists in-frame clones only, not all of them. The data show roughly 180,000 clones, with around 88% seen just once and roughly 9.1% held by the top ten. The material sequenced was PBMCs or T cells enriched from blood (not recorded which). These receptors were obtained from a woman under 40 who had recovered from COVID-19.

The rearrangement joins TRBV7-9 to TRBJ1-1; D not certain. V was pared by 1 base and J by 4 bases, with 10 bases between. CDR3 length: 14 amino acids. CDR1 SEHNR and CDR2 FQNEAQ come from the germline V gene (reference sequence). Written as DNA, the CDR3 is TGTGCCAGCAGCTTAGTCCCGGGTAGCACTGAAGCTTTCTTT. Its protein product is CASSLVPGSTEAFF.

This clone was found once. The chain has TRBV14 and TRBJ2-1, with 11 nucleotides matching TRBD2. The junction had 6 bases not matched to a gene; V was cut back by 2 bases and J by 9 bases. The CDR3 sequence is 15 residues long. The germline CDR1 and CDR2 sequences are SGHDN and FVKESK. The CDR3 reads CASSQTLAGVSEQFF. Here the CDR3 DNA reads TGTGCCAGCAGCCAAACACTAGCGGGAGTAAGTGAGCAGTTCTTC.

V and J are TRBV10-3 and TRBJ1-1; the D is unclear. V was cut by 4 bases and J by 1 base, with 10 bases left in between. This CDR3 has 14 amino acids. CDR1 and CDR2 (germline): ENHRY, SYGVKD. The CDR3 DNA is TGTGCCATCAGTGGGCGAGAGGCGAACACTGAAGCTTTCTTT. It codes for CAISGREANTEAFF.

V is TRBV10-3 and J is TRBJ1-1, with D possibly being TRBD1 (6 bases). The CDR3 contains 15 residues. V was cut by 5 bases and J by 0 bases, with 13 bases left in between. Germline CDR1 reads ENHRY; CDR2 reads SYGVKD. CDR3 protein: CAISPGGDMNTEAFF. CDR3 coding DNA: TGTGCCATCAGTCCCGGGGGGGACATGAACACTGAAGCTTTCTTT.

This CDR3 reads CASSQAGTGMRSYEQYF. DNA of the CDR3: TGTGCCAGCAGCCAGGCTGGGACAGGCATGCGGTCCTACGAGCAGTACTTC. This chain joins TRBV3-1 (or the pseudogene TRBV3-2) and TRBJ2-7; 8 positions match TRBD1. This CDR3 is 17 amino acids long. Trimming cost V 3 bases and J 1 base; bases outside gene matches: 11. Per the germline V gene, CDR1 is LGHDT and CDR2 is YNNKEL (reference sequence).

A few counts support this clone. CDR3 coding DNA: TGTGCCAGCAGTGTCGAGGTGAACACTGAAGCTTTCTTT. Translated, it gives CASSVEVNTEAFF. The rearrangement joins TRBV6-4 to TRBJ1-1; no clear D gene. CDR3 length: 13 residues. Germline CDR1 MRHNA, CDR2 SNTAGT. Trimming cost V 4 bases and J 0 bases, with 6 bases left between them.

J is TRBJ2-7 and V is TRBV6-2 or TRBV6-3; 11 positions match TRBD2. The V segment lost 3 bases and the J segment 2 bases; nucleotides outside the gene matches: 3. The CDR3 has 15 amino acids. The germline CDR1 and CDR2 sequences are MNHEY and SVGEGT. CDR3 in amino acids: CASSYGSGRAYEQYF. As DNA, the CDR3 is TGTGCCAGCAGTTATGGTAGCGGGAGGGCCTACGAGCAGTACTTC.

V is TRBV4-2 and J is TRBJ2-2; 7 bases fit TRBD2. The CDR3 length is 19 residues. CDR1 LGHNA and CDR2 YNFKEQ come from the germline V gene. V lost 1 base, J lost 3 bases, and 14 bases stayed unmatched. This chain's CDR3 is CASSQVQVLAEGDTGELFF. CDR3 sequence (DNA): TGTGCCAGCAGCCAAGTTCAGGTCCTAGCGGAAGGGGACACCGGGGAGCTGTTTTTT.

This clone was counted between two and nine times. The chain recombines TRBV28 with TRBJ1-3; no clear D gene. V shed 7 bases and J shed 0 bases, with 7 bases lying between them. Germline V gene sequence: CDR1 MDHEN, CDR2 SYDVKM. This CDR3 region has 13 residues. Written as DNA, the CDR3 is TGTGCCAGCACATGGAGCTCTGGAAACACCATATATTTT. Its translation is CASTWSSGNTIYF.

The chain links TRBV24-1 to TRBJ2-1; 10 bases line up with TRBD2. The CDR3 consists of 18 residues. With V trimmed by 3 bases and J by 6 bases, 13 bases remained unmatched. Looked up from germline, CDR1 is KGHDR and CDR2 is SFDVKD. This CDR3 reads CATSDPLSAGGPFNEQFF. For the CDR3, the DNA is TGTGCCACCAGTGATCCCCTCTCAGCGGGAGGGCCTTTCAATGAGCAGTTCTTC.

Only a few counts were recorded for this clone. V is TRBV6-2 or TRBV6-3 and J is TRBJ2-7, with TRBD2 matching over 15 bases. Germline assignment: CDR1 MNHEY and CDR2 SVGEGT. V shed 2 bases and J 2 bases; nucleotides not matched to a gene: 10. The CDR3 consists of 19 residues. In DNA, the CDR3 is TGTGCCAGCAGTTACCCGGGGACTAGCGGGAGGAAAGGGACCTACGAGCAGTACTTC. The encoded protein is CASSYPGTSGRKGTYEQYF.

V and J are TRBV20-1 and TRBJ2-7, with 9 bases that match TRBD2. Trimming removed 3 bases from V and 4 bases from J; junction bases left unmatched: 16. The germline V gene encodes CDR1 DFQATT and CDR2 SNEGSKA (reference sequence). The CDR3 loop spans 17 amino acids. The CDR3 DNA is TGCAGTGCTAGTGACCCTAATAGCGGGAGAGGGAGGTACGAGCAGTACTTC. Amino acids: CSASDPNSGRGRYEQYF.